A single sample is the source of the 14 T cell receptor beta chains below, sequenced in a study of blood T cell repertoires in COVID-19. The table came from immunoSEQ multiplex PCR; TCRdb's copy has only in-frame clones and leaves some out. The repertoire consists of fewer than 150,000 clones, with approximately 82% occurring once and the leading ten covering about 10%. The sample taken for sequencing was peripheral blood. The receptor set was obtained from a man in his sixties who had recovered from COVID-19.

This clone has only one observation. This chain joins TRBV5-1 and TRBJ2-7; no clear D. The germline gives CDR1 SGHRS, CDR2 YFSETQ. The CDR3 has 12 amino acids. Trimming left V 1 base short and J 4 bases short, with 6 bases between. The CDR3 nucleotides are TGCGCCAGCAGCTTGACCGGGTACGAGCAGTACTTC. Protein: CASSLTGYEQYF.

This chain links TRBV7-2 with TRBJ1-4; TRBD1 might be the D (5 bases). The CDR3 totals 15 residues. V dropped 1 base and J dropped 8 bases, with 14 bases sitting between them. Germline-derived CDR1 and CDR2 are SGHTA and FQGNSA. CDR3: CASSLDPRAGEKLFF. DNA for the CDR3: TGTGCCAGCAGCTTAGACCCCAGGGCGGGGGAAAAACTGTTTTTT. Filled out from reference TRBV7-2 and TRBJ1-4, the complete variable domain reads GAGVSQSPSNKVTEKGKDVELRCDPISGHTALYWYRQSLGQGLEFLIYFQGNSAPDKSGLPSDRFSAERTGGSVSTLTIQRTQQEDSAVYLCASSLDPRAGEKLFFGSGTQLSVL.

V is TRBV6-5 and J is TRBJ2-1; 7 bases are shared with TRBD2. Germline CDR1 MNHEY, CDR2 SVGAGI. Losses at the gene ends were 6 bases for V and 0 bases for J; bases not matched to a gene: 2. CDR3 length: 14 amino acids. The CDR3 DNA sequence: TGTGCCAGCAGCGGGGGGAACTCCTACAATGAGCAGTTCTTC. Residues: CASSGGNSYNEQFF.

This sequence joins TRBV10-3 and TRBJ2-3; 9 bases are a match to TRBD2. The CDR3 contains 15 residues. CDR1 and CDR2 (germline): ENHRY, SYGVKD. Trimming at V came to 0 bases and at J to 3 bases, leaving 1 base not matched to a gene. The DNA for the CDR3 is TGTGCCATCAGTGAGTCGGGACTAGCAACAGATACGCAGTATTTT. Translated, it gives CAISESGLATDTQYF.

The chain joins TRBV4-3 to TRBJ1-4, with 9 bases identical to TRBD1. This CDR3 has 15 amino acids. The V gene's germline CDR1 is LGHNA and CDR2 YSLEER. With 4 bases clipped from V and 5 bases from J, the junction kept 5 bases outside the gene matches. The CDR3 DNA follows: TGCGCCAGCAGCCCGAGACAGGGGGTAAATGAAAAACTGTTTTTT. Protein sequence: CASSPRQGVNEKLFF.

This chain connects TRBV4-3 to TRBJ2-7; 8 bases align to TRBD2. The junction had 7 bases not matched to a gene; V was cut back by 1 base and J by 2 bases. In germline, CDR1 is LGHNA, CDR2 YSLEER. The CDR3 covers 16 residues. The CDR3 sequence: CASSQVLSGSPYEQYF. The CDR3 nucleotides read TGCGCCAGCAGCCAAGTCTTAAGCGGGAGCCCCTACGAGCAGTACTTC.

This clone was recorded once. This chain connects TRBV6-5 to TRBJ1-4; 9 bases are shared with TRBD1. The CDR3 consists of 15 residues. The V gene's germline CDR1 is MNHEY and CDR2 SVGAGI. With V trimmed by 7 bases and J by 1 base, 4 bases remained unmatched. CDR3 region: CASTGTGRTNEKLFF. CDR3 in DNA: TGTGCCAGCACGGGGACAGGGAGAACTAATGAAAAACTGTTTTTT.

The rearrangement joins TRBV30 to TRBJ1-3; possibly TRBD1 for D (5 bases). The CDR3 loop spans 12 amino acids. Germline values: CDR1 GTSNPN, CDR2 SVGIG (reference sequence). The germline V and J ends were trimmed by 7 bases and 3 bases, with 10 bases remaining between them. The CDR3 coding sequence is TGTGCCTTTACGACAGTTGGAAACACCATATATTTT. Translated: CAFTTVGNTIYF.

This clone was found once. The J gene is TRBJ2-7, the V gene TRBV5-6; 9 bases are shared with TRBD1. CDR1 is SGHDT, CDR2 YYEEEE, per germline. V lost 4 bases to trimming and J lost 0 bases; unmatched junction nucleotides: 5. The CDR3 is made up of 15 amino acids. The CDR3 sequence: CASSAGQGLSYEQYF. The CDR3, as DNA: TGTGCCAGCAGCGCGGGACAGGGTCTCTCCTACGAGCAGTACTTC.

This chain connects TRBV5-1 to TRBJ2-7, with TRBD2 matching over 7 bases. The V gene's germline CDR1 is SGHRS and CDR2 YFSETQ. J lost 0 bases, V lost 4 bases, and 7 bases had no gene match. This CDR3 spans 15 amino acids. CDR3 bases: TGCGCCAGCAGCCCTTGGGGGGGGGACTCCTACGAGCAGTACTTC. Protein sequence: CASSPWGGDSYEQYF.

This clone was observed once. The chain uses TRBV27 and TRBJ2-2; TRBD2 matches at 8 bases. V shed 6 bases and J 6 bases; nucleotides not matched to a gene: 9. This CDR3 is built from 15 residues. Looked up from germline, CDR1 is MNHEY and CDR2 is SMNVEV (reference sequence). The CDR3 sequence is CASRSGRSIAGELFF. The CDR3 DNA sequence: TGTGCCAGCAGAAGCGGGAGATCGATCGCCGGGGAGCTGTTTTTT.

The CDR3 is CASSFQGSSYNEQFF. The CDR3 nucleotides read TGTGCCAGCAGTTTTCAGGGGAGCTCCTACAATGAGCAGTTCTTC. This sequence joins TRBV27 and TRBJ2-1; the D gene is possibly TRBD1 (6 bases). The V end was cut by 3 bases, the J end by 0 bases, with 9 bases between. The CDR3 runs to 15 residues. Per germline, CDR1 MNHEY and CDR2 SMNVEV (reference sequence).

This chain uses TRBV7-2 with TRBJ2-3; 8 nucleotides match TRBD2. V lost 3 bases, J lost 6 bases, and 5 bases stayed unmatched. The CDR3 length is 14 residues. Germline-derived CDR1 and CDR2 are SGHTA and FQGNSA. The CDR3 DNA follows: TGTGCCAGCAGCTTGAGCGGGGGTAAGGATACGCAGTATTTT. This sequence encodes CASSLSGGKDTQYF.

This clone was found many times. The chain carries TRBV9 and TRBJ2-5; 7 positions match TRBD2. The CDR3 totals 15 residues. J was trimmed by 7 bases and V by 3 bases; bases with no gene match: 12. From germline, CDR1 is SGDLS and CDR2 YYNGEE. The CDR3 sequence: CASSAGTTTGGTQYF. CDR3 bases: TGTGCCAGCAGCGCCGGGACTACCACGGGGGGGACCCAGTACTTC. The variable domain in full, with the rest retrieved from reference TRBV9 and TRBJ2-5, is DSGVTQTPKHLITATGQRVTLRCSPRSGDLSVYWYQQSLDQGLQFLIQYYNGEERAKGNILERFSAQQFPDLHSELNLSSLELGDSALYFCASSAGTTTGGTQYFGPGTRLLVL.